This T cell receptor beta chain derives from a study of OX40 agonist ivuxolimab in advanced cancers. Study summary: Patients took ivuxolimab, an agonistic anti-OX40 (CD134) antibody.

This clone was counted a few times. Only in-frame clones appear in the TCRdb table, and some are missing; sequencing was by immunoSEQ multiplex PCR. The sample contains around 65,000 clones, more than 85% of which appear only once. The CDR3 length is 15 residues. Trimming removed 6 bases from V and 4 bases from J, with 18 bases in between. The germline V gene encodes CDR1 MNHNS and CDR2 SASEGT. The sequence was collected from an adult with an advanced solid tumor such as melanoma, head and neck, liver or kidney cancer. Sample: CD4+ or CD8+ T cells sorted from blood, taken in a trial of the OX40 agonist ivuxolimab. The chain carries TRBV6-1 and TRBJ1-2, with a possible D match to TRBD1 (5 bases). The DNA for the CDR3 is TGTGCCAGCAGCCTTGGGGGAGGAACCATCTATGGCTACACCTTC. Translation gives CASSLGGGTIYGYTF.